This T cell receptor beta chain was observed in a study of patients and donors after allogeneic stem cell transplantation. Only a few counts were recorded for this clonotype. TCRdb analysed the RT-PCR reads with MiXCR anew, one entry per CDR3 protein. The data contain approximately 140,000 distinct CDR3 sequences, about a third of them seen just once; the ten biggest clones take up roughly 52%. This CDR3 has 15 amino acids. Germline assignment: CDR1 MDHEN and CDR2 SYDVKM. Trimming pared 5 bases from V and 3 bases from J, leaving 16 bases between. The rearrangement uses TRBV28 and TRBJ1-1; D possibly corresponds to TRBD1 (5 bases). This TCR came from a human donor who was either an allogeneic HSCT recipient or a stem cell or donor lymphocyte infusion donor (not recorded which). It is not recorded whose cells these are; they may come from a transplant donor. Sequenced sample: blood, either unsorted or a sorted T cell fraction (not recorded which). CDR3 coding DNA: TGTGCCAGCAGTATCCGGACACCCCCGGACACTGAAGCTTTCTTT. It yields the protein CASSIRTPPDTEAFF.